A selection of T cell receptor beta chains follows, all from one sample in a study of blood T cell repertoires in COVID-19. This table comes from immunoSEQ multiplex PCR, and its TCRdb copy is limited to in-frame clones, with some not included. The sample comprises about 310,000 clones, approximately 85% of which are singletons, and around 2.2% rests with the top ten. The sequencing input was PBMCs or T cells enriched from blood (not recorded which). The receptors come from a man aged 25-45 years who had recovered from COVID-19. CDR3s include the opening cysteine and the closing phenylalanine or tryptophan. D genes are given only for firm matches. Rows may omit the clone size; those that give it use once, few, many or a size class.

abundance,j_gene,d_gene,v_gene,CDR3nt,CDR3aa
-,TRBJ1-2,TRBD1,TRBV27,TGTGCCAGCAGTATATCCGGGACAGCTTCTCTTGGCTACACCTTC,CASSISGTASLGYTF
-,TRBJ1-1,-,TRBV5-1,TGCGCCAGCAGCGGAAGCACAGGGAATGGAGCTTTCTTT,CASSGSTGNGAFF
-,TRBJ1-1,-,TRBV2,TGTGCCAGCAGTGAATCTAGGGCGGGAACTGAAGCTTTCTTT,CASSESRAGTEAFF
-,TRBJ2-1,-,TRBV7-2,TGTGCCAGCAGCTTCTTTTACAATGAGCAGTTCTTC,CASSFFYNEQFF
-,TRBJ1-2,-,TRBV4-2,TGTGCCAGCAGCCAAGAGGCGGCCAGAGTTCGCTCTGGCTACACCTTC,CASSQEAARVRSGYTF
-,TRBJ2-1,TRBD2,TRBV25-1,TGTGCCAGCAGTGGGTCTAGCGGCGTTAGCTCCTACAATGAGCAGTTCTTC,CASSGSSGVSSYNEQFF
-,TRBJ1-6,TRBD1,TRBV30,TGTGCCTGCATAAACAGGGGGAGCAATTCACCCCTCCACTTT,CACINRGSNSPLHF
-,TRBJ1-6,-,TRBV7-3,TGTGCCAGCAGCCAAGGTCTAGTAGACAATTCACCCCTCCACTTT,CASSQGLVDNSPLHF
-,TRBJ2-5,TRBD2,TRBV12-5,TGTGCTAGTGGTAACACTAGCGGGGGGTTATCTTTAACCCAGTACTTC,CASGNTSGGLSLTQYF
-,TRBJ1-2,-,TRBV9,TGTGCCAGCAGCGGAATGTCAGGGATAGGGGGCTACACCTTC,CASSGMSGIGGYTF
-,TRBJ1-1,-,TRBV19,TGTGCCAGTAGTATGTTTTTGGGAGTAAGCACTGAAGCTTTCTTT,CASSMFLGVSTEAFF
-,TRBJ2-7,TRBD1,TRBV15,TGTGCCACCACTACCGGGACAGGAGCCGAGCAGTACTTC,CATTTGTGAEQYF
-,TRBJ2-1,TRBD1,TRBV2,TGTGCCAGCAGTGCACTGACAGGGTCCTACAATGAGCAGTTCTTC,CASSALTGSYNEQFF
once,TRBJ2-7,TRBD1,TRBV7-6,TGTGCCAGCACAGGTGGGGACAGGGGTACCTACGAGCAGTACTTC,CASTGGDRGTYEQYF
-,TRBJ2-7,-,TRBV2,TGTGCCAGCTTTACCGGGTCTTTAAGGGGCGAGCAGTACTTC,CASFTGSLRGEQYF
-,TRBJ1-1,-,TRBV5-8,TGTGCCAGCAGCTTGGGTCTAGGGGGAACCACTGAAGCTTTCTTT,CASSLGLGGTTEAFF
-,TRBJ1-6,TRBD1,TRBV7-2,TGTGCCAGCCGGGGACAGCCAAATTCACCCCTCCACTTT,CASRGQPNSPLHF
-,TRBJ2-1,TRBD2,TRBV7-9,TGTGCCAGCAGCACAGCGGGGGGACTTTACAATGAGCAGTTCTTC,CASSTAGGLYNEQFF
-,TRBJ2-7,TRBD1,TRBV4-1,TGCGCCAGCAGCTCGCCGAACAGGGGGCACTACGAGCAGTACTTC,CASSSPNRGHYEQYF
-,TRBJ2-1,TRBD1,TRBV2,TGTGCCACCAACCGGGACAGAACAGGTCATGAGCAGTTCTTC,CATNRDRTGHEQFF
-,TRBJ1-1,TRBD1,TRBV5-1,TGCGCCAGCAGCGCGGGACAGATGAACACTGAAGCTTTCTTT,CASSAGQMNTEAFF
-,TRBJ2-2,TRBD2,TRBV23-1,TGCGCTCAACCGGGACTAGCGGGGTCGAACACCGGGGAGCTGTTTTTT,CAQPGLAGSNTGELFF
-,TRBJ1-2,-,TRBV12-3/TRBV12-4,TGTGCCAGCAGTTTTGGGGGCGACTATGGCTACACCTTC,CASSFGGDYGYTF
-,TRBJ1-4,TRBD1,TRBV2,TGTGCCAGCAGTGGGACAGGGGGCTTCGTCCGCGAAAAACTGTTTTTT,CASSGTGGFVREKLFF